This TCR beta chain was found in a study of cytotoxic CD8 clonotypes in ibrutinib-treated CLL. With regard to this clone: Different DNA sequences within this sample yield the same CDR3.

Produced via immunoSEQ multiplex PCR; TCRdb's table is partial and in-frame only. The sample lists about 140,000 clones, approximately 90% occurring once. Germline-derived CDR1 and CDR2 are KGHSH and LQKENI. V was pared by 3 bases and J by 3 bases, with 9 bases between. The CDR3 is made up of 13 amino acids. This chain joins TRBV18 and TRBJ2-7; weak D call: TRBD1 (6 bases). The sequencing used PBMCs, collected after 12 months of ibrutinib treatment. This receptor was identified in a human donor with chronic lymphocytic leukemia. In DNA, the CDR3 is TGTGCCAGCTCACCGGGACAACTCTACGAGCAGTACTTC. This sequence encodes CASSPGQLYEQYF.